The 2 T cell receptor beta chains presented below share a single source sample, sequenced in a study of cytomegalovirus exposure and HLA in healthy donors. Method: immunoSEQ multiplex PCR; TCRdb's copy keeps in-frame clones and lacks some. The data contain approximately 190,000 clones, around 84% of them singletons. Material for sequencing was PBMCs. These receptors originate from a woman under 40 in good health and CMV-seropositive.

In its sample, this clone ranks as large. The genes are TRBV2 and TRBJ2-1, with D hard to call. Germline V gives CDR1 SNHLY, CDR2 FYNNEI. Trimming left V 8 bases short and J 4 bases short, with 3 bases between. There are 10 residues in the CDR3. In DNA, the CDR3 is TGTGCCAGCCGGTACAATGAGCAGTTCTTC. Residues: CASRYNEQFF.

The chain joins TRBV29-1 to TRBJ2-1; 8 bases are a match to TRBD2. The CDR3 covers 11 residues. Unmatched junction bases numbered 3, after V lost 4 bases and J lost 10 bases. Per the germline V gene, CDR1 is SQVTM and CDR2 is ANQGSEA. The CDR3 reads CSVVREGEQFF. In DNA, the CDR3 is TGCAGCGTTGTCCGGGAGGGGGAGCAGTTCTTC.